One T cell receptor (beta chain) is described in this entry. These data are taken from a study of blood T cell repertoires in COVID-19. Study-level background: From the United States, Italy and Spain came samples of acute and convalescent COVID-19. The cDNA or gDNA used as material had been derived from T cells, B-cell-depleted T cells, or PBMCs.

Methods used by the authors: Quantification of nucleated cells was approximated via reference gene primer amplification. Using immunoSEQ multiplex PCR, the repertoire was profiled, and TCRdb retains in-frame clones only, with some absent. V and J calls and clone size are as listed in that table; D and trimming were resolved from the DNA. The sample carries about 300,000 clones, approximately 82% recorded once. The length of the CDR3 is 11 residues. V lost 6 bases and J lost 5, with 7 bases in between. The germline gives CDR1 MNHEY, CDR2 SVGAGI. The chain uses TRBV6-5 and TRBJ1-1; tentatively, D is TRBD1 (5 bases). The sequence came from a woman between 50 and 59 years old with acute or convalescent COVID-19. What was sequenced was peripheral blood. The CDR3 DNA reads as TGTGCCAGCAGCACAGGTACTGAAGCTTTCTTT. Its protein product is CASSTGTEAFF.